The 10 T cell receptor beta chains presented below share a single source sample, sequenced in a study of cytomegalovirus exposure and HLA in healthy donors. The PCR contained 60 Vbeta and 13 Jbeta primers. Here immunoSEQ multiplex PCR was the method, and the copy in TCRdb shows in-frame clones only, minus some. Among about 180,000 clones listed, roughly 75% were seen once. The sample taken for sequencing was PBMCs. Receptors were obtained from a man aged 35 to 55 in good health and CMV-seronegative.

The V gene is TRBV7-2, the J gene TRBJ2-3; 10 bases line up with TRBD1. CDR1 is SGHTA, CDR2 FQGNSA, per germline. V was clipped by 2 bases and J by 4 bases; unmatched bases: 3. The CDR3 totals 15 residues. CDR3 sequence (DNA): TGTGCCAGCAGCTTAAGCGGGACAGGGGCAGATACGCAGTATTTT. Amino acid sequence: CASSLSGTGADTQYF.

This clone is a singleton in its sample. The chain carries TRBV9 and TRBJ2-7; 7 nucleotides align to TRBD2. Germline V gene data show CDR1 as SGDLS and CDR2 as YYNGEE. The CDR3 is 15 residues long. The V segment lost 2 bases and the J segment 4 bases; nucleotides outside the gene matches: 9. The CDR3 reads CASSVGGTTIYEQYF. The CDR3 DNA follows: TGTGCCAGCAGCGTCGGGGGGACGACCATTTACGAGCAGTACTTC.

The chain combines TRBV29-1 with TRBJ1-5; maybe TRBD1 (6 bases). CDR1 is SQVTM, CDR2 ANQGSEA, per germline. CDR3 length: 13 amino acids. Trimming removed 7 bases at V and 6 bases at J, with 16 bases between. The CDR3 spells CSAIQGLGQPQHF. The CDR3 DNA reads TGCAGCGCGATACAGGGATTAGGTCAGCCCCAGCATTTT.

This clone came up a few times. The rearrangement links TRBV19 to TRBJ1-1; the D is unclear. The CDR3 runs to 15 residues. Germline lookup yields CDR1 LNHDA and CDR2 SQIVND (reference sequence). Deletions cut 7 bases from V and 0 bases from J, with 15 bases between. This CDR3 is CASTSRSRLNTEAFF. For the CDR3, the DNA is TGTGCCAGTACCTCAAGGAGTCGATTGAACACTGAAGCTTTCTTT. Based on the CDR3 plus reference TRBV19 and TRBJ1-1, the full variable domain is DGGITQSPKYLFRKEGQNVTLSCEQNLNHDAMYWYRQDPGQGLRLIYYSQIVNDFQKGDIAEGYSVSREKKESFPLTVTSAQKNPTAFYLCASTSRSRLNTEAFFGQGTRLTVV.

The genes are TRBV7-9 and TRBJ2-3; D uncertain. This CDR3 has 15 residues. Germline-derived CDR1 and CDR2 are SEHNR and FQNEAQ (reference sequence). Trimming stripped 3 bases from V and 1 base from J, with 11 bases between. CDR3 amino acids: CASSFTLGGTDTQYF. CDR3 nucleotides: TGTGCCAGCAGCTTCACCTTGGGCGGCACAGATACGCAGTATTTT.

This clone was seen a few times. The chain uses TRBV10-3 and TRBJ2-2; TRBD2 might be the D (6 bases). V was clipped by 8 bases and J by 6 bases, with 16 bases between them. This CDR3 is built from 14 residues. Germline V gene data show CDR1 as ENHRY and CDR2 as SYGVKD. CDR3 protein: CAIARTTFAGELFF. The CDR3 coding sequence is TGTGCCATCGCTAGGACTACATTCGCCGGGGAGCTGTTTTTT.

The chain employs TRBV29-1 and TRBJ2-6, with no clear D. The length of the CDR3 is 14 residues. The germline V gene has CDR1 SQVTM and CDR2 ANQGSEA. Trimming cost V 6 bases and J 0 bases, with 9 bases left between them. The CDR3 DNA is TGCAGCGTGCTTAGAAACTCTGGGGCCAACGTCCTGACTTTC. Its protein product is CSVLRNSGANVLTF.

The chain recombines TRBV19 with TRBJ1-1; tentatively, D is TRBD1 (5 bases). V lost 3 bases, J lost 1 base, and 9 bases lay in between. This CDR3 has 14 residues. CDR1 and CDR2 from the germline V gene are LNHDA and SQIVND (reference sequence). The CDR3 DNA follows: TGTGCCAGTAGTATCGAAGACAGGAACACTGAAGCTTTCTTT. Protein sequence: CASSIEDRNTEAFF.

This rearrangement joins TRBV9 to TRBJ2-1, with 10 bases that match TRBD2. Germline CDR1 reads SGDLS; CDR2 reads YYNGEE. V trimming: 1 base; J trimming: 6 bases; junction bases outside the gene matches: 4. The CDR3 runs to 15 residues. The CDR3 spells CASSVTSGVLNEQFF. The CDR3 bases are TGTGCCAGCAGCGTAACTAGCGGGGTTCTCAATGAGCAGTTCTTC.

In its sample, this clone was seen once. This chain links TRBV7-2 with TRBJ2-7; 7 bases are shared with TRBD1. Trimming at V came to 4 bases and at J to 4 bases, leaving 7 bases not matched to a gene. The CDR3 covers 14 residues. The germline CDR1 and CDR2 sequences are SGHTA and FQGNSA. The CDR3 region is CASSSRTRGYEQYF. For the CDR3, the DNA is TGTGCCAGCAGCTCCCGAACCAGGGGGTACGAGCAGTACTTC.